This T cell receptor beta chain comes out of a study of OX40 agonist ivuxolimab in advanced cancers. Study-level background: All patients had ivuxolimab intravenously every 2 weeks at 0.01 to 10 mg/kg. Of the participants, under 50% had some prior anti-PD-1, anti-PD-L1 or anti-CTLA-4 therapy, which was allowed. Three dose-escalation patients had partial responses: one with hepatocellular carcinoma and two with cutaneous melanoma.

Blood specimens came from baseline, cycle 4 day 1, and cycle 7 day 1. Data came from immunoSEQ multiplex PCR; TCRdb stores just in-frame clones and leaves some out. The sample yields 100,000 to 120,000 clones, approximately 90% seen once. V was clipped by 5 bases and J by 3 bases, with 14 bases between them. The CDR3 totals 15 residues. The V gene's germline CDR1 is SGHVS and CDR2 FQNEAQ. The chain couples TRBV7-8 to TRBJ1-5, with D tentatively TRBD1 (6 bases). Sequenced here: CD4+ or CD8+ T cells sorted from blood, sampled in a trial of the OX40 agonist ivuxolimab. The origin of this receptor is an adult with an advanced solid tumor such as melanoma, head and neck, liver or kidney cancer. CDR3 sequence: CASSPGAQLNQPQHF. For the CDR3, the DNA is TGTGCCAGCAGCCCGGGGGCGCAGCTCAATCAGCCCCAGCATTTT.